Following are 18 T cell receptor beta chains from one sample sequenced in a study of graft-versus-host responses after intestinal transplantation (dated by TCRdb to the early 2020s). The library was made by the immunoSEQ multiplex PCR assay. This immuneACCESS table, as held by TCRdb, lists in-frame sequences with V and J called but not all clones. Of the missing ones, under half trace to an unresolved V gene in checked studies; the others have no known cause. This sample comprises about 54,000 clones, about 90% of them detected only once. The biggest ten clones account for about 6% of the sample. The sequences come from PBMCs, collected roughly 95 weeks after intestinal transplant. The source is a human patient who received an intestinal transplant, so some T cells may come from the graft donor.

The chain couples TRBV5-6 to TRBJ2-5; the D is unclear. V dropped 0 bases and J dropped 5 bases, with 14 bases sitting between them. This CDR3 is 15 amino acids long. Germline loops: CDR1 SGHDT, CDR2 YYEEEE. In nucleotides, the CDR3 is TGTGCCAGCAGCTTGGCCGCCACCCTGTCTGAGACCCAGTACTTC. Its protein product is CASSLAATLSETQYF.

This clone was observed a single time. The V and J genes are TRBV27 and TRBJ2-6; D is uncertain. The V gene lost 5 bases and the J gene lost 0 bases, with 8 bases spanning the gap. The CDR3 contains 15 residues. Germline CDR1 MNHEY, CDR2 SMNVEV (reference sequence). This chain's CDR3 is CASSLLSSGANVLTF. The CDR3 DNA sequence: TGTGCCAGCAGTCTACTCTCCTCTGGGGCCAACGTCCTGACTTTC. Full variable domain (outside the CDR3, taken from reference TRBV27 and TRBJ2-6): EAQVTQNPRYLITVTGKKLTVTCSQNMNHEYMSWYRQDPGLGLRQIYYSMNVEVTDKGDVPEGYKVSRKEKRNFPLILESPSPNQTSLYFCASSLLSSGANVLTFGAGSRLTVL.

CDR3 sequence (DNA): TGTGCCAGCAGCCGACGGACTAACTATGGCTACACCTTC. It translates to CASSRRTNYGYTF. The chain is built from TRBV14 and TRBJ1-2; D remains ambiguous. The CDR3 covers 13 residues. Germline lookup yields CDR1 SGHDN and CDR2 FVKESK. Trimming cost V 4 bases and J 0 bases, with 6 bases left between them.

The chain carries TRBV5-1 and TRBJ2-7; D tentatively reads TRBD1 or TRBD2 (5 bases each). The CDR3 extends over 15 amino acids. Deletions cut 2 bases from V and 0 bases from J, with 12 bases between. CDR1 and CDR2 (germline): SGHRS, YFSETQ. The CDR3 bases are TGCGCCAGCAGCTTTCTCCCAGGGAGCTCCTACGAGCAGTACTTC. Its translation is CASSFLPGSSYEQYF. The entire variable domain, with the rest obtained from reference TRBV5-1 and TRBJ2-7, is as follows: KAGVTQTPRYLIKTRGQQVTLSCSPISGHRSVSWYQQTPGQGLQFLFEYFSETQRNKGNFPGRFSGRQFSNSRSEMNVSTLELGDSALYLCASSFLPGSSYEQYFGPGTRLTVT.

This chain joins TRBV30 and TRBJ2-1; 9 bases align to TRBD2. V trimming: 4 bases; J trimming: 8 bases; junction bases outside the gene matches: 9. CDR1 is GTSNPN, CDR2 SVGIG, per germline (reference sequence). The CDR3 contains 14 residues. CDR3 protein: CAWTLGRGGHEQFF. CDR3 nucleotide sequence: TGTGCCTGGACCCTCGGGCGGGGGGGCCATGAGCAGTTCTTC.

CDR3 nucleotides: TGTGCCAGCAGCCCTACTAGCGGGGCTAGCACAGATACGCAGTATTTT. Its translation: CASSPTSGASTDTQYF. The chain is built from TRBV7-7 and TRBJ2-3; TRBD2 aligns across 10 bases. With 5 bases clipped from V and 0 bases from J, the junction kept 5 bases outside the gene matches. The CDR3 consists of 16 residues. CDR1 and CDR2 (germline): SSHAT, FNYEAQ (reference sequence).

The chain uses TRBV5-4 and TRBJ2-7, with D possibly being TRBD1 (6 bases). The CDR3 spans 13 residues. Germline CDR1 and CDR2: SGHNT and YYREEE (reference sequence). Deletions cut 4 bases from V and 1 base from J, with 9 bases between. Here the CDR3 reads CASSGGISYEQYF. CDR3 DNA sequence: TGTGCCAGCAGCGGGGGCATATCCTACGAGCAGTACTTC.

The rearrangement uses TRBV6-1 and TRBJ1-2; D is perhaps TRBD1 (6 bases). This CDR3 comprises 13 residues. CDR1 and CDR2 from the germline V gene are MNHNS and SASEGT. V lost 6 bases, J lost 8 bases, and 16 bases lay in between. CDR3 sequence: CASRPTGDHGYTF. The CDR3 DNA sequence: TGTGCCAGCAGACCGACAGGAGATCACGGCTACACCTTC.

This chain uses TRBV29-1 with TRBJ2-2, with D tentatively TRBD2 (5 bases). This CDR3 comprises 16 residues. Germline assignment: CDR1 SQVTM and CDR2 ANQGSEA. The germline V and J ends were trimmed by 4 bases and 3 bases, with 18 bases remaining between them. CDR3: CSVVAVEAGHTGELFF. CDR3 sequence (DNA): TGCAGCGTTGTTGCGGTTGAGGCGGGCCACACCGGGGAGCTGTTTTTT.

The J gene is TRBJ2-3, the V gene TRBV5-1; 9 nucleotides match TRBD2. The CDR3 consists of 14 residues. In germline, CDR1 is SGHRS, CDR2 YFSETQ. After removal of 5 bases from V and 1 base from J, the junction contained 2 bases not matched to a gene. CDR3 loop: CASRIAGGTDTQYF. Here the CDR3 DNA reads TGCGCCAGCAGAATAGCGGGGGGCACAGATACGCAGTATTTT.

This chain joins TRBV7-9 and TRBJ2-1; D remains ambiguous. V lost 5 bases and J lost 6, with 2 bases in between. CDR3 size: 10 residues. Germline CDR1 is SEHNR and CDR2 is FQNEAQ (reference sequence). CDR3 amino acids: CASSRNEQFF. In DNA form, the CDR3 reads TGTGCCAGCAGCCGCAATGAGCAGTTCTTC.

CDR3 nucleotides: TGTGCCAGCAGTCGCGATCTACAGGGGGACTATGGCTACACCTTC. This encodes CASSRDLQGDYGYTF. J is TRBJ1-2 and V is TRBV27, with 8 positions matching TRBD1. The CDR3 has 15 amino acids. V gave up 5 bases and J gave up 3 bases; unmatched junction bases: 8. Germline loops: CDR1 MNHEY, CDR2 SMNVEV (reference sequence).

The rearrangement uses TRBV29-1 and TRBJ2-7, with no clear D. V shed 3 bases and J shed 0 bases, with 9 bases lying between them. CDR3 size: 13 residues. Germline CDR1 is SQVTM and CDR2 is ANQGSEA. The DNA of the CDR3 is TGCAGCGTTGACAGGCTGAGCTCCTACGAGCAGTACTTC. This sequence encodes CSVDRLSSYEQYF.

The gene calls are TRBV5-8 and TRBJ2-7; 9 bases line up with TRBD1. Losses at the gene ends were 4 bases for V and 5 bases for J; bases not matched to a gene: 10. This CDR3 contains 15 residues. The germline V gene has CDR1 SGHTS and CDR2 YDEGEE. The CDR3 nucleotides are TGTGCCAGCAGCCCCCTGAACAGGGGGCTAAACGAGCAGTACTTC. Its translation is CASSPLNRGLNEQYF.

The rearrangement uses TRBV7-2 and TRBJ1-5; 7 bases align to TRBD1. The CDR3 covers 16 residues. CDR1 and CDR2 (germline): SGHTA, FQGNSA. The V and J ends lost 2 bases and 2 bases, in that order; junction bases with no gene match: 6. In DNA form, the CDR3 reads TGTGCCAGCAGCTTAACTACCGGGACAGGCAATCAGCCCCAGCATTTT. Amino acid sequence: CASSLTTGTGNQPQHF.

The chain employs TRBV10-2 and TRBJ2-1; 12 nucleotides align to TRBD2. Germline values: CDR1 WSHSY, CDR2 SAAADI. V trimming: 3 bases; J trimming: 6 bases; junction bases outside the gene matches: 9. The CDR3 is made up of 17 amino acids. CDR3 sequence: CASSDPGLAGIFNEQFF. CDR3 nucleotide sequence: TGCGCCAGCAGTGACCCCGGACTAGCGGGGATATTCAATGAGCAGTTCTTC.

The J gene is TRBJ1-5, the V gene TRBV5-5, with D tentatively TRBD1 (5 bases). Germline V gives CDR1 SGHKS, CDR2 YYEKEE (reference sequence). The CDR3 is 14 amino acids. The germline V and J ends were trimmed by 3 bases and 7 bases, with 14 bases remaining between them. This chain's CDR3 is CASSSQGGKQPQHF. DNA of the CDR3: TGTGCCAGCAGCTCCCAGGGAGGAAAGCAGCCCCAGCATTTT.

In DNA, the CDR3 is TGTGCCAGTAGTATCGGACGTAGGGGGGCGGGTGAGCAGTACTTC. Amino acids: CASSIGRRGAGEQYF. The rearrangement uses TRBV19 and TRBJ2-7; D possibly matches TRBD1 or TRBD2 (6 bases each). CDR1 is LNHDA, CDR2 SQIVND, per germline (reference sequence). The CDR3 loop spans 15 amino acids. The V and J ends lost 3 bases and 7 bases respectively, with 19 bases between them.